This section outlines one T cell receptor beta chain sequence together with its context. Antigen specificity is unknown. This record belongs to a study of T cell responses to AZD1222 COVID-19 vaccine. Study-wide points: No repertoire was sampled before or during the peak T cell response, only after it. Spike regions recognized by vaccine-associated CD4 TCRs spanned the protein, led by 160-218 and 743-854. Clonal diversity was possibly underestimated; the donors were predominantly white British and more often female.

V dropped 4 bases and J dropped 8 bases, with 15 bases sitting between them. The germline CDR1 and CDR2 sequences are SEHNR and FQNEAQ (reference sequence). The CDR3 has 14 amino acids. The method was immunoSEQ multiplex PCR; TCRdb's version includes in-frame clones alone and lacks a portion of them. The sample contains under 150,000 clones, 75% to 95% of which appear only once. This chain links TRBV7-9 with TRBJ2-1, with D tentatively TRBD2 (5 bases). This clonotype originated in an adult in good health. Here the sequenced sample was peripheral blood, taken on day 0 of AZD1222 vaccination. CDR3 in amino acids: CASSSQARGYEQFF. The DNA for the CDR3 is TGTGCCAGCAGCTCTCAGGCCCGGGGTTATGAGCAGTTCTTC. Complete variable domain (other parts from reference TRBV7-9 and TRBJ2-1): DTGVSQNPRHKITKRGQNVTFRCDPISEHNRLYWYRQTLGQGPEFLTYFQNEAQLEKSRLLSDRFSAERPKGSFSTLEIQRTEQGDSAMYLCASSSQARGYEQFFGPGTRLTVL.